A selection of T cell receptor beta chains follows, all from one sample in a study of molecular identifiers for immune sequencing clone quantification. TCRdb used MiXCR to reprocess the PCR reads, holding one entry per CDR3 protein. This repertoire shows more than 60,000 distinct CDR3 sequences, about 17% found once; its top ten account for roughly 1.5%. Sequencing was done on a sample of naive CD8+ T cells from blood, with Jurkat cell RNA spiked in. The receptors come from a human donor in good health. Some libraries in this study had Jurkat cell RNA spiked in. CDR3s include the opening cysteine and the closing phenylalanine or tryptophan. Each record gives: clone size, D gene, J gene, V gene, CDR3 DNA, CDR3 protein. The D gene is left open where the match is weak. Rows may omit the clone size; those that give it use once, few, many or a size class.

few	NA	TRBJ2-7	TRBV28	TGTGCCAGCAGTTTATATACGACCCGTGGGGAGCCCTACGAGCAGTGCTTC	CASSLYTTRGEPYEQCF
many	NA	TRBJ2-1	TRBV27	TGTGCCAGCAGAGAGGGGATTTGGAATGAGCAGTTCTTC	CASREGIWNEQFF
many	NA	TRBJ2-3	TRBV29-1	TGCAGCGTTGAAGGACGCACAGATACGCAGTATTTT	CSVEGRTDTQYF
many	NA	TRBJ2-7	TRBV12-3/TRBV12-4	TGTGCCAGCAGTTTACAGCCCTACGAGCAGTACTTC	CASSLQPYEQYF
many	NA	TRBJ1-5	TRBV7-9	TGTGCCAGCAGCTCGGGGGATCAGCCCCAGCATTTT	CASSSGDQPQHF
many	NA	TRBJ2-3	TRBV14	TGTGCCAGCAGCCAAGATCGGGACGCCACAGATACGCAGTATTTT	CASSQDRDATDTQYF
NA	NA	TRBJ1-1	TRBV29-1	TGCGGCGGTGGGGGGCGGGGAGGGGGGACTGAAGCTTTCTTT	CGGGGRGGGTEAFF
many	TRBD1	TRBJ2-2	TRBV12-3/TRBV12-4	TGTGCCAGCAGTTTAGGCTTCGGGACAGGGGAGGACACCGGGGAGCTGTTTTTT	CASSLGFGTGEDTGELFF
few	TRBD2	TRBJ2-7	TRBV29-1	TGCAGCGTTGTGGATGGCGGGAGGCAGAGCTCCTACGAGCAGTACTTC	CSVVDGGRQSSYEQYF
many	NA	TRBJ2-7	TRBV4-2	TGTGCCAGCAGCCAAGAAGAGGGGCTTCCCTTGTACGAGCAGTACTTC	CASSQEEGLPLYEQYF
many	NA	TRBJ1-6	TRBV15	TGTGCCACCAGCATGACAACGGATGGTTCACCCCTCCACTTT	CATSMTTDGSPLHF
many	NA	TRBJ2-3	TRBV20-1	TGCAGTGCTACGGCTACGGGACTTAGCACAGATACGCAGTATTTT	CSATATGLSTDTQYF
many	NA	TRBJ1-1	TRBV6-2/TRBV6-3	TGTGCCAGCAGACTAATTCAGGAGGAGAACACTGAAGCTTTCTTT	CASRLIQEENTEAFF
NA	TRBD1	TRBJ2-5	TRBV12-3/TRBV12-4	TGTGCCAGCAGTTTCCGACAGGGAGAGACCCAGTACTTC	CASSFRQGETQYF
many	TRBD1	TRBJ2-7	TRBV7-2	TGTGCCAGCAGTTGGGGACAGCTTTACTACGAGCAGTACTTC	CASSWGQLYYEQYF
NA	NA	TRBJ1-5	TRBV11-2	TGTGCCAGCAGCTTAGCGAGCACAGGGAATCAGCCCCAGCATTTT	CASSLASTGNQPQHF